Sequencing of this T cell receptor (beta chain) was carried out in a study of blood T cell repertoires in COVID-19. On the study more broadly: From the United States, Italy and Spain came samples of acute and convalescent COVID-19. T cells, B-cell-depleted T cells, or PBMCs provided the cDNA or gDNA that served as material.

Original processing methods: Estimates of nucleated cell counts were drawn from the amplification of reference gene primers. Measured with immunoSEQ multiplex PCR; TCRdb has only the in-frame clones, and not every one. V, J and clone size reflect that table, while D and trimming were determined from the DNA. The table includes fewer than 200,000 clones, 60% to 85% detected once. Germline CDR1 is DFQATT and CDR2 is SNEGSKA (reference sequence). Between the trimmed V and J ends, which lost 4 bases and 6 bases, there was a span of 15 bases. CDR3 length: 13 amino acids. The sample comprised peripheral blood. This receptor was identified in a man between 65 and 85 years old with acute or convalescent COVID-19. The chain has TRBV20-1 and TRBJ1-2; maybe TRBD1 (6 bases). The DNA for the CDR3 is TGCAGTGCTACTGAACAGGGCCGTCATGGCTACACCTTC. As protein: CSATEQGRHGYTF.